Described below is a single T cell receptor beta chain sequence and its context. A single base separates this from a much larger clone, so it may be a read error. The germline gives CDR1 SGHRS, CDR2 YFSETQ. The CDR3 is 12 residues long. Unfractionated whole blood yielded the extracted total RNA. Attachment of unique molecular identifiers to individual cDNA molecules was performed in the library. Per the study methods: Individual samples carried between roughly 23,224 and 690,600 TCRs, with roughly 95,000 as the median. Each CDR3 protein is one row after TCRdb ran MiXCR on the 5' RACE reads. The V and J calls reflect TCRdb's pipeline rather than the authors' work. The sample consists of about 140,000 distinct CDR3 sequences, around 4% of them appearing once. These data originate in a study of human T cells and chemical hapten exposure. Study details: The study traced per-sample TCR yield variation mainly to small differences in pooled library volumes.

V gene TRBV5-1 combines with J gene TRBJ1-1, with a weak D call TRBD1 (6 bases). The clonotype originates from a female donor in good health. The CDR3 protein is CASSSGETEAYF. DNA of the CDR3: TGCGCCAGCAGCTCAGGGGAAACTGAAGCTTACTTT.